A selection of T cell receptor beta chains follows, all from one sample in a study of cytomegalovirus exposure and HLA in healthy donors. Only in-frame clones appear in the TCRdb table, and some are missing; sequencing was by immunoSEQ multiplex PCR. Among around 230,000 clones listed, approximately 84% were seen once. Sequencing input: PBMCs. Receptors were obtained from a woman under 40 in good health and CMV-seropositive. Both conserved end residues are part of each CDR3. Fields, in order: J gene, D gene, clone size, V gene, CDR3 DNA, CDR3 protein. A D gene is named only where the DNA matches it firmly. Part of the rows lack a size; the others show once, few, many or a class for expanded clones.

TRBJ2-3 TRBD2 . TRBV5-1 TGCGCCAGCAGCTTGAGTGGAGGGAGGGATACAGATACGCAGTATTTT CASSLSGGRDTDTQYF
TRBJ2-1 . . TRBV6-5 TGTGCCAGCAGTTACTCGCGACTTGGCGGTGAGCAGTTCTTC CASSYSRLGGEQFF
TRBJ1-2 . . TRBV28 TGTGCCAGCAGTTTATGGGGCAGGGTTAGTGGCTACACCTTC CASSLWGRVSGYTF
TRBJ1-2 . . TRBV5-1 TGCGCCAGCAGCCTCACAGGGATTTACCCCAACTATGGCTACACCTTC CASSLTGIYPNYGYTF
TRBJ2-1 TRBD2 . TRBV7-6 TGTGCCAGCAGCTTAGGGGTAGCGGGAGGGATCCATGAGCAGTTCTTC CASSLGVAGGIHEQFF
TRBJ1-1 . . TRBV19 TGTGCCAGTAGTATAAGTGAGTCTACGGAAGCTTTCTTT CASSISESTEAFF
TRBJ2-7 . few TRBV7-8 TGTGCCAGCAGCCCGAGAAACTACGAGCAGTACTTC CASSPRNYEQYF
TRBJ1-2 TRBD1 once TRBV9 TGTGCCAGCAGCGCTGCCTTAGGGGCAGGGGGCACTGGCTACACCTTC CASSAALGAGGTGYTF
TRBJ1-5 . . TRBV21-1 TGTGCCAGCAGCAATTTTTTGGCCCCGGCCAGGCGTCAGCCCCAGCATTTT CASSNFLAPARRQPQHF
TRBJ2-7 TRBD2 . TRBV28 TGTGCCAGCAGTGTAAGACTAGCTGGGTCCGGCGAGCAGTACTTC CASSVRLAGSGEQYF
TRBJ2-1 TRBD2 . TRBV7-3 TGTGCCAGCAGCCTCCCGACTAGCGGGAGGGGAAACAATGAGCAGTTCTTC CASSLPTSGRGNNEQFF
TRBJ2-7 TRBD1 . TRBV2 TGTGCCAGCAGTGAAACGACAGGGGGGGACGAGCAGTACTTC CASSETTGGDEQYF
TRBJ2-7 . many TRBV7-8 TGTGCCAGCAGCTCGACAGGACAGACCTACGAGCAGTACTTC CASSSTGQTYEQYF
TRBJ1-2 TRBD1 . TRBV7-8 TGTGCCAGCAGCTTTCTGGGACAGGGCGGCTATGGCTACACCTTC CASSFLGQGGYGYTF
TRBJ2-3 TRBD2 . TRBV30 TGTGCCTCCTCTAGCTTGACTAGCAGGTCCACAGATACGCAGTATTTT CASSSLTSRSTDTQYF
TRBJ2-1 TRBD2 . TRBV5-1 TGCGCCAGCAGCTTGGTTGGCGCGACTAGCGGGAGAGTGCGGGATGAGCAGTTCTTC CASSLVGATSGRVRDEQFF
TRBJ1-5 . . TRBV6-1 TGTGCCAGCAGTGAAGCGTCGGGAATAGGCAATCAGCCCCAGCATTTT CASSEASGIGNQPQHF
TRBJ2-2 . . TRBV4-1 TGCGCCAGCAGCCATGGGCCAGATTCGAACACCGGGGAGCTGTTTTTT CASSHGPDSNTGELFF